A selection of T cell receptor beta chains follows, all from one sample in a study of Ad26.COV2.S vaccination and SARS-CoV-2 variants. Method: immunoSEQ multiplex PCR; TCRdb's copy keeps in-frame clones and lacks some. The sample contains nearly 400,000 clones, 89% of which appear only once. Sequences were derived from peripheral blood, sampled in a trial of Ad26.COV2.S vaccine versus placebo. The receptors originated from a person aged 18-60 years who received the Ad26.COV2.S COVID-19 vaccine or a placebo. Each CDR3 is given with its conserved first and last residue. Each record gives: CDR3 DNA, CDR3 protein, V gene, J gene, clone size, D gene. A D gene is named only where the DNA matches it firmly. Only part of the rows carry a size: once, few, many, or a class if the clone is expanded.

DNA: TGCGCCAGCAGTCACACCGGGACTTCCAGCTTGAATTCACCCCTCCACTTT; CDR3: CASSHTGTSSLNSPLHF; V: TRBV4-1; J: TRBJ1-6; size: -; D: -
DNA: TGTGCCAGCAGCGGACCGGGACTGCAAGAGACCCAGTACTTC; CDR3: CASSGPGLQETQYF; V: TRBV5-4; J: TRBJ2-5; size: -; D: -
DNA: TGTGCCAGCAGTTTAGGCGGGAACTCAGATACGCAGTATTTT; CDR3: CASSLGGNSDTQYF; V: TRBV28; J: TRBJ2-3; size: -; D: -
DNA: TGTGCCAGCAGCGGACGGCCGGGGAGTGAGCAGTTCTTC; CDR3: CASSGRPGSEQFF; V: TRBV7-3; J: TRBJ2-1; size: -; D: -
DNA: TGTGCCAGCAGCGCCCTCTTTCCCACCTACAATGAGCAGTTCTTC; CDR3: CASSALFPTYNEQFF; V: TRBV9; J: TRBJ2-1; size: few; D: -
DNA: TGTGCCAGCAGCTTACAGACTAGCGGGAGGGCCGTTGAGCAGTTCTTC; CDR3: CASSLQTSGRAVEQFF; V: TRBV11-2; J: TRBJ2-1; size: -; D: TRBD2
DNA: TGTGCCAGCAGTCCTCGGGACATTGACACAGATACGCAGTATTTT; CDR3: CASSPRDIDTDTQYF; V: TRBV27; J: TRBJ2-3; size: -; D: -
DNA: TGTGCCAGCTCACCAAGGACAGGGTTTTACACTGAAGCTTTCTTT; CDR3: CASSPRTGFYTEAFF; V: TRBV18; J: TRBJ1-1; size: -; D: TRBD1
DNA: TGTGCCAGCAGCTTGGGGCCAGGGGGCTCCTACGAGCAGTACTTC; CDR3: CASSLGPGGSYEQYF; V: TRBV5-5; J: TRBJ2-7; size: -; D: TRBD1
DNA: TGTGCCAGTAGTAGGGGTGGCGGAGAACGGTACAATGAGCAGTTCTTC; CDR3: CASSRGGGERYNEQFF; V: TRBV19; J: TRBJ2-1; size: -; D: -
DNA: TGTGCCAGCAGCTTGTCGGCGGGGGAGCTGTTTTTT; CDR3: CASSLSAGELFF; V: TRBV7-2; J: TRBJ2-2; size: -; D: -
DNA: TGTGCCAGCAGCTTTAATTTACAAGAGACCCAGTACTTC; CDR3: CASSFNLQETQYF; V: TRBV11-2; J: TRBJ2-5; size: -; D: -
DNA: TGTGCCAGCTCAGCCGGGACAGGGGGTAATTCACCCCTCCACTTT; CDR3: CASSAGTGGNSPLHF; V: TRBV18; J: TRBJ1-6; size: few; D: TRBD1
DNA: TGTGCCAGCAGTGACCCCGGGCCCCAGGTCGACTACGAGCAGTACTTC; CDR3: CASSDPGPQVDYEQYF; V: TRBV6-1; J: TRBJ2-7; size: -; D: -
DNA: TGTGCTAGTGGTTTGATCGGAGCAAGAGGGCAGTTCTTC; CDR3: CASGLIGARGQFF; V: TRBV12-5; J: TRBJ2-1; size: -; D: -
DNA: TGTGCCAGCAGCTTGGGGGGCCGGTCCGAGCAGTACTTC; CDR3: CASSLGGRSEQYF; V: TRBV11-2; J: TRBJ2-7; size: -; D: -
DNA: TGTGCCAAGGACATAAGCACAGATACGCAGTATTTT; CDR3: CAKDISTDTQYF; V: TRBV24-1; J: TRBJ2-3; size: once; D: -
DNA: TGTGCCAGTAGTAGTCTAGCGGGAGTCTATTCCTACGAGCAGTACTTC; CDR3: CASSSLAGVYSYEQYF; V: TRBV19; J: TRBJ2-7; size: -; D: TRBD2
DNA: TGTGCCAGCAGCCAAGGGGACAGGGTAGAGGAAAAACTGTTTTTT; CDR3: CASSQGDRVEEKLFF; V: TRBV3-1/TRBV3-2; J: TRBJ1-4; size: -; D: TRBD1
DNA: TGTGCCAGCTCACCACGGAGGGACCTTGAGCAGTTCTTC; CDR3: CASSPRRDLEQFF; V: TRBV18; J: TRBJ2-1; size: -; D: -
DNA: TGTGCCAGCAGTGAAGGGCTCGGTGGAGGTTACGAGCAGTACTTC; CDR3: CASSEGLGGGYEQYF; V: TRBV6-1; J: TRBJ2-7; size: few; D: -
DNA: TGTGCCAGCAGTGAAACCTATTCGGGTCTTTCACCCCTCCACTTT; CDR3: CASSETYSGLSPLHF; V: TRBV6-1; J: TRBJ1-6; size: -; D: -
DNA: TGTGCCAGCAGCCAAAAAGGGGCCCCTCCCTCTGGAAACACCATATATTTT; CDR3: CASSQKGAPPSGNTIYF; V: TRBV3-1/TRBV3-2; J: TRBJ1-3; size: -; D: -
DNA: TGTGCCAGCAGCTTAGGCGGGAGAGACTACGAGCAGTACTTC; CDR3: CASSLGGRDYEQYF; V: TRBV7-2; J: TRBJ2-7; size: once; D: TRBD2
DNA: TGTGCCAGCAGCAGGGGACAGAACACTGAAGCTTTCTTT; CDR3: CASSRGQNTEAFF; V: TRBV7-2; J: TRBJ1-1; size: -; D: -
DNA: TGTGCCAGCAGCTTTCCGGGACAGGGGGCCAACGTCCTGACTTTC; CDR3: CASSFPGQGANVLTF; V: TRBV5-4; J: TRBJ2-6; size: -; D: TRBD1
DNA: TGTGCCAGCAGTCATTCCTACGAGCAGTACTTC; CDR3: CASSHSYEQYF; V: TRBV6-2/TRBV6-3; J: TRBJ2-7; size: -; D: -
DNA: TGTGCCAGTAAAGGGCAGGGGGACACTGAAGCTTTCTTT; CDR3: CASKGQGDTEAFF; V: TRBV19; J: TRBJ1-1; size: -; D: TRBD1
DNA: TGTGCCACCAGTGACCCTGGGGCCAATCAGCCCCAGCATTTT; CDR3: CATSDPGANQPQHF; V: TRBV24-1; J: TRBJ1-5; size: -; D: -
DNA: TGCGCCAGCAGCCAAGTCAACAGGGGTCCTTTCTCTGGAAACACCATATATTTT; CDR3: CASSQVNRGPFSGNTIYF; V: TRBV4-1; J: TRBJ1-3; size: -; D: TRBD1
DNA: TGCAGCGTTGACTGGACACAAACATATGGCTACACCTTC; CDR3: CSVDWTQTYGYTF; V: TRBV29-1; J: TRBJ1-2; size: -; D: -
DNA: TGTGCCAGCAGTTTCCAATCGGGAGGGCCAGATACGCAGTATTTT; CDR3: CASSFQSGGPDTQYF; V: TRBV28; J: TRBJ2-3; size: -; D: TRBD2
DNA: TGTGCCACCAGTGATGCACTAGCGGGAGTCACCGGGGAGCTGTTTTTT; CDR3: CATSDALAGVTGELFF; V: TRBV24-1; J: TRBJ2-2; size: -; D: TRBD2
DNA: TGTGCCACCAGCAGAGAAATCGGGAGGGGTACCTACAATGAGCAGTTCTTC; CDR3: CATSREIGRGTYNEQFF; V: TRBV15; J: TRBJ2-1; size: -; D: TRBD2
DNA: TGTGCCAGCAGTTACTCCGGACTAGCGGGAGTAGCCGGGGAGCTGTTTTTT; CDR3: CASSYSGLAGVAGELFF; V: TRBV6-2/TRBV6-3; J: TRBJ2-2; size: -; D: TRBD2
DNA: TGTGCCAGCAGCTTAGACGCGGGTGGATACACTGAAGCTTTCTTT; CDR3: CASSLDAGGYTEAFF; V: TRBV7-2; J: TRBJ1-1; size: -; D: -
DNA: TGCAGCGTGGACAGGGGGCTTGGGAACACTGAAGCTTTCTTT; CDR3: CSVDRGLGNTEAFF; V: TRBV29-1; J: TRBJ1-1; size: -; D: TRBD1
DNA: TGTGCCAGCAGCTTGGGGACGGAATCGACTGAAGCTTTCTTT; CDR3: CASSLGTESTEAFF; V: TRBV5-5; J: TRBJ1-1; size: -; D: -
DNA: TGTGCCAGCAGTTTGTCCCCTGGGGCGGGGACGGACACCATATATTTT; CDR3: CASSLSPGAGTDTIYF; V: TRBV28; J: TRBJ1-3; size: -; D: -
DNA: TGCAGCGTTGAAGAGAACTATGGCTACACCTTC; CDR3: CSVEENYGYTF; V: TRBV29-1; J: TRBJ1-2; size: -; D: -
DNA: TGCGCCAGCAGCCAAGGCTCAGGTTTTATCACTGAAGCTTTCTTT; CDR3: CASSQGSGFITEAFF; V: TRBV4-1; J: TRBJ1-1; size: -; D: -
DNA: TGCGCCAGCAGCCAAATACGGGCAGGCACAGATACGCAGTATTTT; CDR3: CASSQIRAGTDTQYF; V: TRBV4-3; J: TRBJ2-3; size: -; D: -
DNA: TGTGCCAGCAGCGAGACAGGGGCGATTACTAGCGAGCAGTACTTC; CDR3: CASSETGAITSEQYF; V: TRBV28; J: TRBJ2-7; size: -; D: TRBD1
DNA: TGTGCCAGCACCCCGGGACACCCACCCTACGAGCAGTACTTC; CDR3: CASTPGHPPYEQYF; V: TRBV28; J: TRBJ2-7; size: -; D: -
DNA: TGTGCCAGTAGTATACTGGTCGGTGGAAACACCATATATTTT; CDR3: CASSILVGGNTIYF; V: TRBV19; J: TRBJ1-3; size: -; D: -
DNA: TGTGCCAGCAGCCAAGGGAGGGGGGGTGAGCAGTACTTC; CDR3: CASSQGRGGEQYF; V: TRBV3-1/TRBV3-2; J: TRBJ2-7; size: once; D: -
DNA: TGTGCCAGCTCTCAAACAGGCCGAGGAGGAACGGGTGGCTACACCTTC; CDR3: CASSQTGRGGTGGYTF; V: TRBV18; J: TRBJ1-2; size: -; D: -
DNA: TGTGCCAGCAGTTTGGCAGGCCGGAACACTGAAGCTTTCTTT; CDR3: CASSLAGRNTEAFF; V: TRBV28; J: TRBJ1-1; size: -; D: -
DNA: TGTGCCAGCAGTGAACACAGGGTCGACGAGCAGTACTTC; CDR3: CASSEHRVDEQYF; V: TRBV6-1; J: TRBJ2-7; size: -; D: -
DNA: TGCGCCAGCAGCAGGGCCCTCGCGAACACCGGGGAGCTGTTTTTT; CDR3: CASSRALANTGELFF; V: TRBV5-1; J: TRBJ2-2; size: -; D: -
DNA: TGTGCCAGCAGCTTAACAGCGGGAGTCCCCTACGAGCAGTACTTC; CDR3: CASSLTAGVPYEQYF; V: TRBV7-3; J: TRBJ2-7; size: -; D: TRBD2
DNA: TGTGCCAGCAGCTTGACCTTAGAAATGAACACTGAAGCTTTCTTT; CDR3: CASSLTLEMNTEAFF; V: TRBV5-4; J: TRBJ1-1; size: -; D: -
DNA: TGTGCCAGCAGCCCCGGCAGGAGGAACACTGAAGCTTTCTTT; CDR3: CASSPGRRNTEAFF; V: TRBV11-2; J: TRBJ1-1; size: -; D: -